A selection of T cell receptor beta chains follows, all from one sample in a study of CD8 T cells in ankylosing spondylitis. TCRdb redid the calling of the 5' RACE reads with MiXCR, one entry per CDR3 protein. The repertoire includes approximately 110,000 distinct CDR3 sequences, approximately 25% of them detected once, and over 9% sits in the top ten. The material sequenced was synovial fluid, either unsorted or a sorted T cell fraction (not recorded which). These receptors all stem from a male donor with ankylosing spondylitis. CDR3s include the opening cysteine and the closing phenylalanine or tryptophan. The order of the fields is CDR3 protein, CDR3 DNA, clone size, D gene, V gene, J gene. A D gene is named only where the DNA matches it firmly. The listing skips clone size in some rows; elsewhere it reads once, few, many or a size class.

cdr3_aa: CASSDTGDRNTEAFF
cdr3_nt: TGTGCCAGCAGTGATACAGGAGACAGGAACACTGAAGCTTTCTTT
clone_size: once
d_call: .
v_call: TRBV2
j_call: TRBJ1-1

cdr3_aa: CASSMTGLDTEAFF
cdr3_nt: TGCGCCAGCAGCATGACAGGGTTGGACACTGAAGCTTTCTTT
clone_size: few
d_call: TRBD1
v_call: TRBV5-1
j_call: TRBJ1-1

cdr3_aa: CSARRADEQFF
cdr3_nt: TGCAGTGCTAGAAGGGCCGATGAGCAGTTCTTC
clone_size: few
d_call: .
v_call: TRBV20-1
j_call: TRBJ2-1

cdr3_aa: CASSLNGPRDTQYF
cdr3_nt: TGTGCCAGCAGTTTAAATGGGCCACGAGATACGCAGTATTTT
clone_size: .
d_call: .
v_call: TRBV27
j_call: TRBJ2-3

cdr3_aa: CAIFQAAGQGAFPGANVLTF
cdr3_nt: TGTGCCATATTTCAGGCCGCCGGGCAGGGGGCGTTCCCTGGGGCCAACGTCCTGACTTTC
clone_size: .
d_call: TRBD1
v_call: TRBV10-3
j_call: TRBJ2-6

cdr3_aa: CASKGQADTGELFF
cdr3_nt: TGTGCCAGCAAGGGCCAAGCCGACACCGGGGAGCTGTTTTTT
clone_size: few
d_call: .
v_call: TRBV2
j_call: TRBJ2-2

cdr3_aa: CASSQGDRALPLHF
cdr3_nt: TGTGCCAGCAGCCAAGGGGACAGGGCTTTACCCCTCCACTTT
clone_size: .
d_call: TRBD1
v_call: TRBV3-1
j_call: TRBJ1-6

cdr3_aa: CSVEFRGGTDTQYF
cdr3_nt: TGCAGCGTTGAGTTCAGGGGGGGCACAGATACGCAGTATTTT
clone_size: .
d_call: .
v_call: TRBV29-1
j_call: TRBJ2-3

cdr3_aa: CSASGGNMGSNQPQHF
cdr3_nt: TGCAGTGCTTCAGGGGGCAATATGGGTAGCAATCAGCCCCAGCATTTT
clone_size: many
d_call: TRBD1
v_call: TRBV20-1
j_call: TRBJ1-5

cdr3_aa: CSADRGLRTEAFF
cdr3_nt: TGCAGTGCTGATAGGGGCCTGCGCACTGAAGCTTTCTTT
clone_size: .
d_call: .
v_call: TRBV20-1
j_call: TRBJ1-1

cdr3_aa: CASSGSLGDGEKLFF
cdr3_nt: TGTGCCAGCAGCGGATCCTTGGGAGATGGTGAAAAACTGTTTTTT
clone_size: few
d_call: .
v_call: TRBV7-2
j_call: TRBJ1-4

cdr3_aa: CASSLGRTGSPLHF
cdr3_nt: TGTGCCAGCAGCTTAGGAAGGACGGGATCACCCCTCCACTTT
clone_size: .
d_call: .
v_call: TRBV11-2
j_call: TRBJ1-6

cdr3_aa: CASSHPPDRGDTEAFF
cdr3_nt: TGTGCCAGCAGTCACCCCCCGGACAGGGGCGACACTGAAGCTTTCTTT
clone_size: .
d_call: TRBD1
v_call: TRBV6-5
j_call: TRBJ1-1